These 29 T cell receptor beta chains share one sample of origin, sequenced in a study of T cell responses to AZD1222 COVID-19 vaccine. TCRdb keeps only in-frame clones here, not all; method: immunoSEQ multiplex PCR. The sample carries approximately 140,000 clones, 92% recorded once. Sample: peripheral blood, taken 28 days after the second AZD1222 dose. The origin of the receptors is an adult who received the AZD1222 COVID-19 vaccine.

The chain recombines TRBV7-3 with TRBJ2-1; the D is unclear. Trimming left V 5 bases short and J 0 bases short, with 11 bases between. CDR3 length: 15 amino acids. CDR1 is SGHTA and CDR2 is FQGTGA in the germline V gene. In nucleotides, the CDR3 is TGTGCCAGCAGCCCGTTATCAGTCTCCTACAATGAGCAGTTCTTC. This sequence encodes CASSPLSVSYNEQFF.

This sequence joins TRBV18 and TRBJ1-1; weak D call: TRBD1 (6 bases). From germline, CDR1 is KGHSH and CDR2 LQKENI. Trimming took off 5 bases at V and 1 base at J, with 8 bases between the two ends. This CDR3 is built from 13 residues. CDR3 in amino acids: CASSTGQNTEAFF. In DNA form, the CDR3 reads TGTGCCAGCTCAACGGGACAGAACACTGAAGCTTTCTTT.

This clone has a single count. The J gene is TRBJ2-1, the V gene TRBV28; perhaps TRBD1 as D (5 bases). This CDR3 region has 12 residues. Per germline, CDR1 MDHEN and CDR2 SYDVKM. Between the trimmed V and J ends, which lost 6 bases and 11 bases, there was a span of 14 bases. In nucleotides, the CDR3 is TGTGCCAGCAGGATTAGGGGTCTTCAGCAGTTCTTC. Amino acid sequence: CASRIRGLQQFF.

The chain recombines TRBV5-1 with TRBJ1-4, with no clear D. The CDR3 runs 14 residues. Trimming stripped 0 bases from V and 8 bases from J, with 11 bases between. Germline V lookup: CDR1 SGHRS, CDR2 YFSETQ. CDR3 in DNA: TGCGCCAGCAGCTTGGCTCAGGAAAGCGAAAAACTGTTTTTT. Protein product: CASSLAQESEKLFF. Filled out from reference TRBV5-1 and TRBJ1-4, the complete variable domain reads KAGVTQTPRYLIKTRGQQVTLSCSPISGHRSVSWYQQTPGQGLQFLFEYFSETQRNKGNFPGRFSGRQFSNSRSEMNVSTLELGDSALYLCASSLAQESEKLFFGSGTQLSVL.

The chain recombines TRBV11-1 with TRBJ1-2; D remains ambiguous. The CDR3 length is 14 residues. Trimming removed 1 base from V and 6 bases from J, with 12 bases in between. Germline V CDR1 and CDR2: SGHAT, FQDESV (reference sequence). This CDR3 is CASSLVGSVDGYTF. Here the CDR3 DNA reads TGTGCCAGCAGCTTAGTGGGCAGTGTGGATGGCTACACCTTC. The full variable domain, its missing parts supplied by reference TRBV11-1 and TRBJ1-2, is EAEVAQSPRYKITEKSQAVAFWCDPISGHATLYWYRQILGQGPELLVQFQDESVVDDSQLPKDRFSAERLKGVDSTLKIQPAELGDSAMYLCASSLVGSVDGYTFGSGTRLTVV.

The chain couples TRBV7-9 to TRBJ2-7; 9 nucleotides align to TRBD1. The CDR3 is made up of 15 amino acids. Germline loops: CDR1 SEHNR, CDR2 FQNEAQ (reference sequence). V trimming: 5 bases; J trimming: 5 bases; junction bases outside the gene matches: 10. The CDR3 DNA reads as TGTGCCAGCAGCACCGCACCGGGACAGGGCCACGAGCAGTACTTC. It codes for CASSTAPGQGHEQYF.

The chain employs TRBV4-3 and TRBJ2-1, with TRBD2 identical over 7 bases. There are 15 residues in the CDR3. Germline V gene data show CDR1 as LGHNA and CDR2 as YSLEER. Trimming removed 4 bases from V and 3 bases from J; junction bases left unmatched: 6. The CDR3 reads CASSRGASGYNEQFF. The CDR3 DNA reads TGCGCCAGCAGCCGTGGAGCTAGCGGCTACAATGAGCAGTTCTTC.

The chain recombines TRBV5-6 with TRBJ2-3; D is unresolved. V was shortened by 2 bases and J by 2 bases, with 6 bases between the two germline ends. The length of the CDR3 is 13 residues. Germline V gives CDR1 SGHDT, CDR2 YYEEEE. The CDR3 reads CASSFRSTDTQYF. CDR3 in DNA: TGTGCCAGCAGCTTTAGGTCCACAGATACGCAGTATTTT.

This chain links TRBV10-3 with TRBJ2-4, with D possibly being TRBD2 (6 bases). The CDR3 sequence is 12 residues long. From germline, CDR1 is ENHRY and CDR2 SYGVKD. V gave up 10 bases and J gave up 5 bases, with 12 bases separating them. The CDR3 loop is CATWPGENIQYF. In DNA, the CDR3 is TGTGCCACCTGGCCGGGGGAAAACATTCAGTACTTC.

The rearrangement uses TRBV7-8 and TRBJ1-5; the D is unclear. The V gene's germline CDR1 is SGHVS and CDR2 FQNEAQ. With 1 base removed from V and 4 bases from J, the gap between germline ends came to 14 bases. The CDR3 has 16 amino acids. CDR3 loop: CASSLDPKGKNQPQHF. The DNA of the CDR3 is TGTGCCAGCAGCTTAGATCCCAAGGGCAAAAATCAGCCCCAGCATTTT.

This clone was counted a single time. The chain joins TRBV7-3 to TRBJ1-1; 10 bases align to TRBD1. CDR1 is SGHTA, CDR2 FQGTGA, per germline. The V gene end was trimmed by 2 bases and the J gene end by 5 bases; junction bases not matched to a gene: 2. The CDR3 is 14 amino acids. CDR3 nucleotide sequence: TGTGCCAGCAGCTTAGGACAGGGGGAGACTGAAGCTTTCTTT. Translating gives CASSLGQGETEAFF. The full variable domain, its missing parts supplied by reference TRBV7-3 and TRBJ1-1, is GAGVSQTPSNKVTEKGKYVELRCDPISGHTALYWYRQSLGQGPEFLIYFQGTGAADDSGLPNDRFFAVRPEGSVSTLKIQRTERGDSAVYLCASSLGQGETEAFFGQGTRLTVV.

In this sample, this clone turned up once. The V gene is TRBV7-2, the J gene TRBJ2-3; D is ambiguous. Trimming took off 5 bases at V and 2 bases at J, with 11 bases between the two ends. Germline V gives CDR1 SGHTA, CDR2 FQGNSA. CDR3 length: 14 residues. The CDR3 sequence: CASSPWTDTDTQYF. The CDR3 region has the DNA TGTGCCAGCAGCCCTTGGACGGACACAGATACGCAGTATTTT.

The rearrangement uses TRBV5-1 and TRBJ2-1, with 11 bases aligning to TRBD2. V dropped 6 bases and J dropped 8; count of bases not matched to a gene: 16. The CDR3 sequence is 17 residues long. CDR1 is SGHRS and CDR2 is YFSETQ in the germline V gene. As DNA, the CDR3 is TGCGCCAGCAACTTAGCGGGAGGGTCACATACCGGGGATGAGCAGTTCTTC. It translates to CASNLAGGSHTGDEQFF.

The chain combines TRBV5-1 with TRBJ2-1; D uncertain. CDR1 SGHRS and CDR2 YFSETQ come from the germline V gene. The CDR3 totals 12 residues. Between the trimmed V and J ends, which lost 4 bases and 4 bases, there was a span of 6 bases. CDR3 sequence (DNA): TGCGCCAGCAGCCCCGGGTACAATGAGCAGTTCTTC. This translates into CASSPGYNEQFF.

This chain uses TRBV7-3 with TRBJ2-1; 16 bases are a match to TRBD2. The germline V gene encodes CDR1 SGHTA and CDR2 FQGTGA. This CDR3 region has 17 residues. J lost 6 bases, V lost 4 bases, and 6 bases had no gene match. The CDR3 coding sequence is TGTGCCAGCAGCTACGGGACTAGCGGGAGGGAGGTCAATGAGCAGTTCTTC. Amino acids: CASSYGTSGREVNEQFF.

The chain combines TRBV2 with TRBJ1-2, with D tentatively TRBD1 (6 bases). Trimming took off 7 bases at V and 5 bases at J, with 17 bases between the two ends. The CDR3 runs to 14 residues. Germline CDR1 SNHLY, CDR2 FYNNEI. DNA of the CDR3: TGTGCCAGCACCAGGGACACCCGACTGTATGGCTACACCTTC. Translation gives CASTRDTRLYGYTF. Together with reference TRBV2 and TRBJ1-2, the CDR3 gives the full variable domain: EPEVTQTPSHQVTQMGQEVILRCVPISNHLYFYWYRQILGQKVEFLVSFYNNEISEKSEIFDDQFSVERPDGSNFTLKIRSTKLEDSAMYFCASTRDTRLYGYTFGSGTRLTVV.

The chain has TRBV10-2 and TRBJ1-2, with D maybe TRBD1 (6 bases). V lost 3 bases to trimming and J lost 8 bases, with 13 bases between them. CDR1 and CDR2 (germline): WSHSY, SAAADI. This CDR3 has 13 amino acids. The CDR3 DNA follows: TGCGCCAGCAGTGACTCCCCTGGACAGGGCTACACCTTC. Residues: CASSDSPGQGYTF.

This clone was seen once. This chain connects TRBV5-4 to TRBJ1-4, with no clear D. The CDR3 is made up of 13 amino acids. Germline CDR1 SGHNT, CDR2 YYREEE (reference sequence). V was pared by 1 base and J by 6 bases, with 7 bases between. The CDR3 DNA reads TGTGCCAGCAGCTTGAATCTGGATGAAAAACTGTTTTTT. Translated: CASSLNLDEKLFF.

The DNA for the CDR3 is TGTGCCAGCAGTTTAGATATGGCGGGGGCCTACAATGAGCAGTTCTTC. Protein: CASSLDMAGAYNEQFF. This chain uses TRBV28 with TRBJ2-1; 7 positions agree with TRBD2. Germline-derived CDR1 and CDR2 are MDHEN and SYDVKM. This CDR3 has 16 residues. After removal of 2 bases from V and 2 bases from J, the junction contained 6 bases not matched to a gene.

The chain recombines TRBV7-2 with TRBJ1-2; D perhaps matches TRBD1 (5 bases). The germline CDR1 and CDR2 sequences are SGHTA and FQGNSA. Trimming stripped 0 bases from V and 4 bases from J, with 9 bases between. This CDR3 has 14 amino acids. For the CDR3, the DNA is TGTGCCAGCAGCTTAGCGGCAGGGACCTATGGCTACACCTTC. Its translation: CASSLAAGTYGYTF. The full variable domain, in which reference TRBV7-2 and TRBJ1-2 provide the parts outside the CDR3, is GAGVSQSPSNKVTEKGKDVELRCDPISGHTALYWYRQSLGQGLEFLIYFQGNSAPDKSGLPSDRFSAERTGGSVSTLTIQRTQQEDSAVYLCASSLAAGTYGYTFGSGTRLTVV.

The chain is built from TRBV20-1 and TRBJ1-5, with D tentatively TRBD1 (5 bases). Deletions cut 3 bases from V and 7 bases from J, with 13 bases between. The CDR3 contains 13 residues. CDR1 is DFQATT, CDR2 SNEGSKA, per germline (reference sequence). The CDR3, as DNA: TGCAGTGCTAGTCGCCAGGGCAGGCAGCCCCAGCATTTT. Translated: CSASRQGRQPQHF.

The chain combines TRBV5-4 with TRBJ2-7; D gene uncertain. CDR3 length: 14 amino acids. V was pared by 4 bases and J by 3 bases, with 14 bases between. Germline V gives CDR1 SGHNT, CDR2 YYREEE (reference sequence). CDR3: CASSAEGPGYEQYF. Written as DNA, the CDR3 is TGTGCCAGCAGCGCGGAAGGTCCAGGCTACGAGCAGTACTTC.

The V and J genes are TRBV28 and TRBJ2-3; 10 bases map to TRBD2. Unmatched junction bases numbered 7, after V lost 0 bases and J lost 7 bases. Germline assignment: CDR1 MDHEN and CDR2 SYDVKM. The CDR3 contains 16 residues. CDR3 bases: TGTGCCAGCAGTTTATGGGCTAGCGGGAGTACGAATACGCAGTATTTT. Encoded protein: CASSLWASGSTNTQYF.

The chain has TRBV7-9 and TRBJ2-2; TRBD2 matches at 7 bases. Germline V gives CDR1 SEHNR, CDR2 FQNEAQ (reference sequence). The junction had 12 bases not matched to a gene; V was cut back by 5 bases and J by 6 bases. The CDR3 extends over 16 amino acids. The CDR3 coding sequence is TGTGCCAGCAGCCGCTTGGGGGAGGGCCGCCCCGGGGAGCTGTTTTTT. Translating gives CASSRLGEGRPGELFF.

This rearrangement joins TRBV2 to TRBJ2-5; 7 nucleotides align to TRBD1. CDR1 and CDR2 from the germline V gene are SNHLY and FYNNEI. The CDR3 contains 14 residues. Trimming removed 6 bases from V and 5 bases from J; junction bases left unmatched: 9. The CDR3 protein is CASREQGSRETQYF. The CDR3 DNA sequence: TGTGCCAGCAGGGAACAGGGGTCTCGGGAGACCCAGTACTTC.

As regards this clone: The identical CDR3 is also encoded by other nucleotide sequences in the sample. The chain is built from TRBV19 and TRBJ1-5; 9 nucleotides agree with TRBD1. Looked up from germline, CDR1 is LNHDA and CDR2 is SQIVND (reference sequence). The length of the CDR3 is 14 residues. The V gene end was trimmed by 4 bases and the J gene end by 4 bases; junction bases not matched to a gene: 2. Written as DNA, the CDR3 is TGTGCCAGTAGTACGACAGGGGGGAATCAGCCCCAGCATTTT. It is translated as CASSTTGGNQPQHF.

The rearrangement uses TRBV7-2 and TRBJ1-1; D remains unclear. Germline V gene lookup returns CDR1 SGHTA and CDR2 FQGNSA. V lost 3 bases to trimming and J lost 3 bases, with 8 bases between them. The CDR3 length is 13 residues. The CDR3 DNA sequence: TGTGCCAGCAGCTTCTTCCTGGACACTGAAGCTTTCTTT. Protein sequence: CASSFFLDTEAFF.

The chain's CDR3 is CASSPIGPNHTDTQYF. CDR3 DNA: TGCGCCAGCAGCCCGATAGGACCGAATCACACAGATACGCAGTATTTT. This chain uses TRBV4-3 with TRBJ2-3; unclear D gene. CDR1 and CDR2 from the germline V gene are LGHNA and YSLEER. There are 16 residues in the CDR3. With 4 bases removed from V and 2 bases from J, the gap between germline ends came to 16 bases.

This sequence joins TRBV5-1 and TRBJ2-7, with 8 bases aligning to TRBD2. V dropped 0 bases and J dropped 6; count of bases not matched to a gene: 8. The CDR3 totals 15 residues. Germline V lookup: CDR1 SGHRS, CDR2 YFSETQ. The CDR3 DNA reads as TGCGCCAGCAGCTTGGCCCCGGGACTAGAATCCGAGCAGTACTTC. It codes for CASSLAPGLESEQYF. The complete variable domain, with remaining parts taken from reference TRBV5-1 and TRBJ2-7, reads KAGVTQTPRYLIKTRGQQVTLSCSPISGHRSVSWYQQTPGQGLQFLFEYFSETQRNKGNFPGRFSGRQFSNSRSEMNVSTLELGDSALYLCASSLAPGLESEQYFGPGTRLTVT.